These 11 T cell receptor beta chains were all obtained from the same sample, sequenced in a study of persistence of HIV-infected CD4 T cells. Sequencing used immunoSEQ version 4 in survey mode. Clones were read by immunoSEQ multiplex PCR, and TCRdb kept only the in-frame ones, dropping some. The data contain about 36,000 clones, over 75% of them singletons. An overlapping HIV-1 Gag peptide pool stimulated these cells at approximately 0.91 ug/peptide/mL. Sorted nonresponding memory CD4+ T cells were CD40L-negative, CD69-negative, CD45RO-high. These receptors' targets are unknown. The specimen comprised cultured CD4+ T cells from PBMCs, sampled from a patient who received antiretroviral therapy. Every receptor here comes from an adult with HIV. The donor label of this sample is uncertain.

The rearrangement joins TRBV6-6 to TRBJ1-4; the D is unclear. The CDR3 has 12 residues. Germline V lookup: CDR1 MNHNY, CDR2 SVGAGI (reference sequence). Between the trimmed V and J ends, which lost 2 bases and 8 bases, there was a span of 6 bases. CDR3 loop: CASSYGGEKLFF. As DNA, the CDR3 is TGTGCCAGCAGTTACGGCGGGGAAAAACTGTTTTTT.

This sequence joins TRBV4-1 and TRBJ2-7; D perhaps matches TRBD2 (5 bases). The CDR3 consists of 15 residues. The V and J ends lost 4 bases and 1 base respectively, with 14 bases between them. Germline V lookup: CDR1 MGHRA, CDR2 YSYEKL. The CDR3 DNA follows: TGCGCCAGCAGCCCCCATGGGCGGACTTCCTACGAGCAGTACTTC. Protein sequence: CASSPHGRTSYEQYF.

V and J are TRBV23-1 and TRBJ2-2, with D possibly matching TRBD2 (5 bases). TRBV23-1 is filed as an ORF, its function uncertain. V lost 4 bases and J 5 bases, leaving 11 bases between the germline ends. The CDR3 spans 14 residues. The CDR3 DNA is TGCGCCAGCAGTCCAGGACTCGAGACCGGGGAGCTGTTTTTT. This codes for CASSPGLETGELFF.

The rearrangement links TRBV3-1 (or the pseudogene TRBV3-2) to TRBJ1-2; 7 bases fit TRBD1. Germline trimming cut 1 base from V and 2 bases from J; bases unmatched to any gene: 4. This CDR3 spans 15 amino acids. Germline assignment: CDR1 LGHDT and CDR2 YNNKEL (reference sequence). The CDR3 DNA sequence: TGTGCCAGCAGCCAAGGACAGGGATTGAACTATGGCTACACCTTC. This translates into CASSQGQGLNYGYTF.

J is TRBJ1-5 and V is TRBV12-3 or TRBV12-4; possible D gene TRBD1, 6 bases. The V and J ends lost 5 bases and 7 bases respectively, with 12 bases between them. This CDR3 region has 13 residues. CDR3 protein: CASSPSDSQPQHF. CDR3 nucleotide sequence: TGTGCCAGCAGTCCCTCGGACAGCCAGCCCCAGCATTTT.

This clone was picked up one time. This sequence joins TRBV10-3 and TRBJ2-5, with 13 bases aligning to TRBD2. Losses at the gene ends were 2 bases for V and 5 bases for J; bases not matched to a gene: 5. Per the germline V gene, CDR1 is ENHRY and CDR2 is SYGVKD. There are 16 residues in the CDR3. The CDR3 loop is CAISETSGGAGETQYF. CDR3 DNA: TGTGCCATCAGTGAGACTAGCGGGGGGGCAGGGGAGACCCAGTACTTC.

This clone was picked up a small number of times. The V call is TRBV29-1, the J call TRBJ1-1; possibly TRBD1 for D (5 bases). V was pared by 6 bases and J by 0 bases, with 8 bases between. This CDR3 contains 12 residues. Germline CDR1 SQVTM, CDR2 ANQGSEA. CDR3 sequence (DNA): TGCAGCGTAGGGACCTTGAACACTGAAGCTTTCTTT. It translates to CSVGTLNTEAFF.

The chain uses TRBV7-2 and TRBJ2-1; D call uncertain. The CDR3 loop spans 14 amino acids. V lost 7 bases and J 1 base, leaving 11 bases between the germline ends. The germline V gene encodes CDR1 SGHTA and CDR2 FQGNSA. CDR3 sequence (DNA): TGTGCCAGCATCCAAACCGGGTCCTACAATGAGCAGTTCTTC. It translates to CASIQTGSYNEQFF. Full variable domain (outside the CDR3, taken from reference TRBV7-2 and TRBJ2-1): GAGVSQSPSNKVTEKGKDVELRCDPISGHTALYWYRQSLGQGLEFLIYFQGNSAPDKSGLPSDRFSAERTGGSVSTLTIQRTQQEDSAVYLCASIQTGSYNEQFFGPGTRLTVL.

CDR3 residues: CASSLVGTANTEAFF. DNA for the CDR3: TGTGCCAGCAGCTTAGTGGGGACGGCGAACACTGAAGCTTTCTTT. J is TRBJ1-1 and V is TRBV7-2; TRBD1 is a possible D gene (5 bases). Germline-derived CDR1 and CDR2 are SGHTA and FQGNSA. V was pared by 1 base and J by 1 base, with 10 bases between. The CDR3 runs to 15 residues.

The chain links TRBV10-3 to TRBJ1-2; TRBD1 agrees at 8 bases. The junction had 12 bases not matched to a gene; V was cut back by 2 bases and J by 7 bases. The CDR3 runs to 16 residues. Germline CDR1 reads ENHRY; CDR2 reads SYGVKD. CDR3 loop: CAISEGQGNSFGGYTF. DNA of the CDR3: TGTGCCATCAGTGAGGGACAGGGAAATAGCTTCGGTGGCTACACCTTC.

The rearrangement uses TRBV7-7 and TRBJ2-7; the match to TRBD1 covers 7 bases. CDR1 is SSHAT, CDR2 FNYEAQ, per germline (reference sequence). There are 15 residues in the CDR3. V lost 6 bases, J lost 1 base, and 9 bases stayed unmatched. In DNA, the CDR3 is TGTGCCAGCAGTTCCCGGACAGGACCTTCCTACGAGCAGTACTTC. This sequence encodes CASSSRTGPSYEQYF.